The source of this T cell receptor beta chain is a study of CD8+ T cells in alopecia areata. Study-wide context: Those patients who were treated received oral tofacitinib, which was given at 5 to 10 mg twice daily for moderate-to-severe alopecia areata. Overall study findings and caveats: The study found higher clonality in lesional than normal scalp, especially in alopecia totalis/universalis.

On this clone: Its antigen is not identified.

Germline assignment: CDR1 GTSNPN and CDR2 SVGIG (reference sequence). V dropped 1 base and J dropped 7 bases, with 10 bases sitting between them. The CDR3 is 12 amino acids. Reverse transcribed after extraction, RNA yielded cDNA as the sequencing template. Produced via immunoSEQ multiplex PCR; TCRdb's table is partial and in-frame only. Seen here are 50,000 to 65,000 clones, around 45% observed once, and the top ten hold 20%. Documented treatment: oral pan-JAK inhibitor, 5-10 mg twice daily. The sample in question was CD8+ T cells sorted from blood, obtained around week 36, from a patient treated with tofacitinib. This sequence joins TRBV30 and TRBJ1-1; no clear D. This TCR came from a human donor with alopecia areata. CDR3 sequence: CAWSGIHNEAFF. The CDR3 DNA follows: TGTGCCTGGAGTGGGATACATAATGAAGCTTTCTTT.